Many counts were recorded for the clone carrying this TCR beta chain. Primers used in a second PCR of roughly 6 to 12 cycles were a sample-barcoded 5' primer and a J-beta primer mix. Each cDNA was tagged by a template-switch adaptor containing 12 random nucleotides. TCRdb recomputed calls from the 5' RACE reads with MiXCR, one row per CDR3 protein. The sample lists some 940,000 distinct CDR3 sequences, 25% to 30% seen once, with more than 8.5% in the top ten. This sample was taken from a study of blood T cells in healthy people across ages. This CDR3 spans 15 amino acids. Germline loops: CDR1 SGHTA, CDR2 FQGNSA. Between the trimmed V and J ends, which lost 5 bases and 7 bases, there was a span of 21 bases. Donors were systemically healthy Caucasian individuals from Russia aged about 6 to 95 years. The same data also contributed to another study, on T cells of mothers and their children. As that report states: All RNA that had been extracted was used for cDNA synthesis at 1.5 ug per 15 ul. Each mother gave over 9.5 million TCR beta CDR3 reads; each child, several million.

The TCR sequence derives from a woman between 40 and 50 years old in good health. The chain is built from TRBV7-2 and TRBJ2-7, with D perhaps matching TRBD2 (6 bases). Specimen: blood. CDR3 nucleotides: TGTGCCAGCAGCCAACGGGCGGGGCGATATGTTGAGCAGTACTTC. Amino acid sequence: CASSQRAGRYVEQYF.